The subject of this entry is one T cell receptor (beta chain). No antigen is known for it. No base quality information exists; no much larger clone differs at one position. The CDR3 regions of human TCRbeta chains were analyzed by immunosequencing. The original pipeline was this. Repertoire TCRs were matched against a reference library of SARS-CoV-2-specific TCRs generated with the MIRA antigen-specificity platform. Breadth was defined as the fraction of unique TCRs that were SARS-CoV-2-associated, and depth was defined as the fraction of total T cells that were SARS-CoV-2-associated. Each spike-specific TCR was assigned to its reactive spike region and to a CD4 or CD8 class using the MIRA data. Log10-transformed breadth and depth values were compared by one-way ANOVA with Sidak's multiple comparisons tests. Drawn from immuneACCESS, this table holds only the in-frame rearrangements with V and J called that TCRdb kept. Clones are partly lost; checked studies trace under half to an unresolved V gene and leave the rest unexplained. V, J and clone size were drawn from that table, and D and trimming were deduced from the DNA. Counted in this sample were 150,000 to 200,000 clones; roughly 91% of them appeared once. The ten most abundant clones make up 0.99% of the sample.

Trimming takes 1 base from V and 5 bases from J, and the germline ends sit 9 bases apart. The CDR3, from cysteine to phenylalanine, totals 13 residues. Of the read, only the CDR3 DNA is kept; its 39 bases are in frame from base 1. CDR1 LGHNA and CDR2 YSLEER are derived from the germline V gene. This sample is part of a study of T cell responses to AZD1222 COVID-19 vaccine (dated by TCRdb to about 2021). Study-wide context: AZD1222 recipients with second doses at about 4 weeks or about 12 weeks were pooled, because spike-specific TCR depth and breadth did not differ between schedules. TCR sequencing covered 233 trial participants: 200 to 220 given two doses of AZD1222 and approximately 25 given two doses of MenACWY control vaccine. Trial participants were enrolled into age subgroups of 18-55, 56-69 and 70-plus years, which contained about 160, 30 and 59 TCR-sequenced participants, respectively.

Summary of the overall study and its limitations: No day 14 peak-response samples were available, so repertoires were characterized only after the peak T cell response. Most participants were white British and females outnumbered males, and the authors suggested that clonal diversity may have been underestimated. Reportedly, close to half of the unique spike-specific TCRs recognized epitopes lying outside the regions that are mutated in the B.1.351 and B.1.1.7 variants. Spike-specific TCR breadth and depth rose significantly after two AZD1222 doses compared with day 0 and with MenACWY recipients. Conclusions about previously exposed vaccinees are limited because only six or seven AZD1222 recipients were SARS-CoV-2 seropositive at baseline. CD4 TCRs associated with the vaccine covered the entire spike protein, and the dominant responses were in regions 160-218 and 743-854. The 56-69-year group was small, and its depth increase did not reach significance, likely because of low power.

The time point label, as the study defines it: baseline before first vaccination. Samples from vaccinated people were obtained from the UK trials COV001 and COV002, which included a single-blind randomized controlled phase 2/3 trial of AZD1222 (ChAdOx1 nCoV-19) in healthy adults. Trial participant PBMC samples were collected at day 0 and day 28 after the second dose for TCRbeta chain sequencing. The chain uses TRBV4-3 and TRBJ2-7; the D gene is possibly TRBD1 or TRBD2, each agreeing over 5 bases. Sequencing used peripheral blood, obtained on day 0 of AZD1222 vaccination. The source of this sequence is an adult in good health. In nucleotide form, the sequence is TGCGCCAGCAGCCAAGCAGGGACCCACGAGCAGTACTTC. This codes for CASSQAGTHEQYF.